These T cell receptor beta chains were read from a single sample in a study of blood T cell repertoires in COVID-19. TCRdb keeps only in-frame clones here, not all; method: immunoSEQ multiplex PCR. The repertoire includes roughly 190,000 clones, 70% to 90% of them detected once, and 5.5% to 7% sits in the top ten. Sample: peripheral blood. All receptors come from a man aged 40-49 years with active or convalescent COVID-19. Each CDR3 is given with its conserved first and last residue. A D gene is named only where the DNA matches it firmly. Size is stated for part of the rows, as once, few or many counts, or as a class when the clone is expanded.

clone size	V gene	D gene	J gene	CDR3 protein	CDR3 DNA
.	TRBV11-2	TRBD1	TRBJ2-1	CASRGDSPRISEQFF	TGTGCCAGCAGGGGGGACAGCCCTCGTATCAGTGAGCAGTTCTTC
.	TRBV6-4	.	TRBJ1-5	CASNTDQPQHF	TGTGCCAGCAACACAGATCAGCCCCAGCATTTT
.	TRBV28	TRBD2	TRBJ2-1	CASSPTGTSGRAMDEQFF	TGTGCCAGCAGTCCGACCGGGACTAGCGGGAGGGCCATGGATGAGCAGTTCTTC
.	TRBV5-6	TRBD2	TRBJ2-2	CASSVGLAGGTGELFF	TGTGCCAGCAGCGTCGGACTAGCGGGGGGCACCGGGGAGCTGTTTTTT
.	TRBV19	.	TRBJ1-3	CASTEGQTPGNTIYF	TGTGCCAGTACCGAAGGACAGACCCCGGGAAACACCATATATTTT
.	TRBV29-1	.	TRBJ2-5	CSVYPRLLVQETQYF	TGCAGCGTTTACCCCCGCCTACTGGTCCAAGAGACCCAGTACTTC
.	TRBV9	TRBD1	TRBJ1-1	CASSVATGVDRERNTEAFF	TGTGCCAGCAGCGTAGCTACGGGGGTTGACAGGGAACGAAACACTGAAGCTTTCTTT
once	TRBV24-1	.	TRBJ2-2	CATSESGQKFLSPGELFF	TGTGCCACCAGTGAATCTGGTCAAAAATTTCTAAGCCCCGGGGAGCTGTTTTTT
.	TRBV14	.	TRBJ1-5	CASSQTGHDYSNQPQHF	TGTGCCAGCAGCCAAACCGGACACGATTATAGCAATCAGCCCCAGCATTTT
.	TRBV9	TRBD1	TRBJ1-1	CASSVTGENTEAFF	TGTGCCAGCAGCGTAACAGGGGAGAACACTGAAGCTTTCTTT
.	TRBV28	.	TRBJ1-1	CASTFYTEAFF	TGTGCCAGCACCTTTTACACTGAAGCTTTCTTT
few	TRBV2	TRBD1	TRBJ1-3	CASSEALMAGGRGNTIYF	TGTGCCAGCAGTGAAGCGCTTATGGCAGGGGGAAGAGGAAACACCATATATTTT
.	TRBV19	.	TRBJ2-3	CASRSGLTSTDTQYF	TGTGCCAGTAGGTCGGGACTTACTAGCACAGATACGCAGTATTTT
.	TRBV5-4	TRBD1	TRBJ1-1	CASSLDPRGPGEVIAEAFF	TGTGCCAGCAGCTTGGATCCCAGGGGGCCGGGCGAGGTCATAGCTGAAGCTTTCTTT
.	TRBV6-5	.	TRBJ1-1	CASSYSGAPEAFF	TGTGCCAGCAGTTACTCGGGGGCCCCTGAAGCTTTCTTT
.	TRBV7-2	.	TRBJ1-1	CASSLDMGSPPEAFF	TGTGCCAGCAGCTTAGATATGGGTAGCCCGCCTGAAGCTTTCTTT
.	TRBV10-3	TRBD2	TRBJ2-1	CAIRDSGGSYNEQFF	TGTGCCATCAGGGATAGCGGGGGTTCCTACAATGAGCAGTTCTTC
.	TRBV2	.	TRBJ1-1	CASSARLGRGNTEAFF	TGTGCCAGCAGTGCCCGCTTAGGCAGGGGAAACACTGAAGCTTTCTTT
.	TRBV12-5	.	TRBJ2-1	CASGLKLTGISRDEQFF	TGTGCTAGTGGTTTGAAACTGACAGGCATAAGCAGGGATGAGCAGTTCTTC
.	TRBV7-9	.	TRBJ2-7	CASSLEGLSYEQYF	TGTGCCAGCAGCTTAGAAGGACTCTCCTACGAGCAGTACTTC
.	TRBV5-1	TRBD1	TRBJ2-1	CASSLGQTGNEQFF	TGCGCCAGCAGCTTGGGACAGACAGGGAATGAGCAGTTCTTC
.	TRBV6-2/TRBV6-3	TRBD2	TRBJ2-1	CASSSQEAGGQFF	TGTGCCAGCAGTAGCCAGGAGGCGGGGGGACAGTTCTTC
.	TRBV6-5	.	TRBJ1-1	CASSYTGTTNTEAFF	TGTGCCAGCAGTTACACCGGGACAACGAACACTGAAGCTTTCTTT
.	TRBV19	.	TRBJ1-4	CASSIVTGATNEKLFF	TGTGCCAGTAGTATAGTAACCGGAGCAACTAATGAAAAACTGTTTTTT
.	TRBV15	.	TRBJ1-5	CATSRPADNQPQHF	TGTGCCACCAGCAGACCTGCAGACAATCAGCCCCAGCATTTT
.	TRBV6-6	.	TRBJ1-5	CASRPTGPTQPQHF	TGTGCCAGCAGACCCACAGGGCCTACTCAGCCCCAGCATTTT
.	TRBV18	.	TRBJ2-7	CASSPPSSAASYEQYF	TGTGCCAGCTCACCACCAAGCAGCGCCGCCTCCTACGAGCAGTACTTC
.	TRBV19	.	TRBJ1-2	CASSSGGLYGYTF	TGTGCCAGTAGTTCAGGAGGTCTCTATGGCTACACCTTC
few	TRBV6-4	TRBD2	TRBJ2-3	CASSDSSRGLAGGQYF	TGTGCCAGCAGTGACTCGAGTCGTGGACTAGCGGGAGGGCAGTATTTT
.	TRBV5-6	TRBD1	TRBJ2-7	CASSLSAGGRGEQYF	TGTGCCAGCAGCTTGTCGGCAGGGGGCAGGGGCGAGCAGTACTTC
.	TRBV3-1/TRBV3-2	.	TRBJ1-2	CAILVYGYTF	TGTGCCATCCTAGTCTATGGCTACACCTTC
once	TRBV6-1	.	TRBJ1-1	CASSEGRVYEAFF	TGTGCCAGCAGTGAAGGCAGGGTATATGAAGCTTTCTTT
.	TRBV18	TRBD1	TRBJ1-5	CASSPGQGNQPQHF	TGTGCCAGCTCACCCGGACAGGGCAATCAGCCCCAGCATTTT
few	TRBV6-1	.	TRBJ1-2	CASSEAGARWSYGYTF	TGTGCCAGCAGTGAAGCTGGGGCCAGGTGGTCCTATGGCTACACCTTC
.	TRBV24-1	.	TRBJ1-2	CATSDPVPGGYTF	TGTGCCACCAGTGACCCTGTCCCTGGCGGCTACACCTTC
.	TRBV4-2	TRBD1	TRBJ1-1	CASSQPTGGRITEAFF	TGTGCCAGCAGCCAGCCGACAGGGGGCAGGATAACTGAAGCTTTCTTT
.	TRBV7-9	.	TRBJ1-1	CASSFRAQRGAFF	TGTGCCAGCAGCTTTCGGGCCCAGCGGGGAGCTTTCTTT
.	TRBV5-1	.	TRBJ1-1	CASSLVLATEAFF	TGCGCCAGCAGCTTGGTGCTAGCCACTGAAGCTTTCTTT
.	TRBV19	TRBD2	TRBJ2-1	CASSIVTGTSEQFF	TGTGCCAGTAGTATAGTAACTGGGACTAGCGAGCAGTTCTTC
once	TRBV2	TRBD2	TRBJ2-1	CASRPGLAGSYNEQFF	TGTGCCAGCAGGCCGGGACTAGCGGGGTCCTACAATGAGCAGTTCTTC
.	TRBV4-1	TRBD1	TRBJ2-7	CASSRMTGFYEQYF	TGCGCCAGCAGCCGTATGACAGGGTTCTACGAGCAGTACTTC
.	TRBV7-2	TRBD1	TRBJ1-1	CASSPQGIAEAFF	TGTGCCAGCAGCCCACAGGGGATTGCTGAAGCTTTCTTT
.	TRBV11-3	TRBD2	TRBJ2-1	CASSRARAGGNNEQFF	TGTGCCAGCAGCCGCGCCAGGGCGGGAGGTAACAATGAGCAGTTCTTC
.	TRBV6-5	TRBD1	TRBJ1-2	CASSWTGGNYGYTF	TGTGCCAGCAGTTGGACAGGGGGTAACTATGGCTACACCTTC
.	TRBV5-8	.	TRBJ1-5	CASSRDGLNQPQHF	TGTGCCAGCAGCCGGGACGGACTAAATCAGCCCCAGCATTTT
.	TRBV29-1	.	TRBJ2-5	CSVEAGQETQYF	TGCAGCGTTGAAGCGGGGCAAGAGACCCAGTACTTC
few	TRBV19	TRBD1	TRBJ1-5	CASSTGTGGNQPQHF	TGTGCCAGTAGTACCGGGACAGGGGGCAATCAGCCCCAGCATTTT
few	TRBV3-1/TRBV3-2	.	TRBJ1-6	CASSQDLAGSPLHF	TGTGCCAGCAGCCAAGATCTAGCCGGGTCACCCCTCCACTTT
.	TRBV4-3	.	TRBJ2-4	CASSKDPVLQYF	TGCGCCAGCAGCAAAGATCCCGTCCTTCAGTACTTC
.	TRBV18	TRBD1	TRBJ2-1	CASSPTGGSYNEQFF	TGTGCCAGCTCACCCACAGGGGGTTCCTACAATGAGCAGTTCTTC